Listed below are T cell receptor beta chains from one sample, sequenced in a study of blood T cell repertoires in COVID-19. Sequenced by immunoSEQ multiplex PCR; TCRdb stores in-frame clones only, minus some. The table has more than 110,000 clones, about four fifths seen once. Sequences were obtained from PBMCs or T cells enriched from blood (not recorded which). The source of these receptors is a man between 35 and 55 years old with acute COVID-19. CDR3s leave out the opening cysteine and the closing phenylalanine or tryptophan. A D gene is named only where the DNA matches it firmly.

V	J	D	CDR3
TRBV27	TRBJ2-7	.	ASSSTYEQY
TRBV6-2/TRBV6-3	TRBJ2-2	TRBD1	ASSYSGTANTGELF
TRBV7-2	TRBJ2-7	TRBD1	ASSSQGQGYYEQY
TRBV7-9	TRBJ2-3	.	ASSPSGTDTQY
TRBV19	TRBJ1-5	.	ASSIGSRVDQPQH
TRBV11-2	TRBJ1-2	TRBD1	ASRLGGEGEGYT
TRBV19	TRBJ1-2	TRBD1	ASHTDRGLGYT
TRBV7-6	TRBJ2-2	TRBD1	ASSLGAGGIDTGELF
TRBV15	TRBJ2-7	.	ATSRALTGGEQY
TRBV5-1	TRBJ2-2	.	ASSLEGGAEAGELF
TRBV7-2	TRBJ1-1	.	ASSKGPEGTEAF
TRBV20-1	TRBJ2-1	.	SAQVSGEQF
TRBV11-2	TRBJ2-7	TRBD1	ASSRDRETYEQY
TRBV28	TRBJ2-7	TRBD2	ASSFRAGGTYEQY
TRBV5-1	TRBJ2-2	.	ASSLSGATANTGELF
TRBV4-1	TRBJ2-1	.	ASSQGPGRANEQF
TRBV19	TRBJ1-1	.	ASSQGGTEAF
TRBV28	TRBJ2-5	.	ATSSQAWDQETQY
TRBV9	TRBJ2-5	TRBD1	ASSVDEGAIETQY
TRBV4-3	TRBJ2-6	.	ASSQDSYGGGANVLT
TRBV29-1	TRBJ2-1	.	SVATGSITPSRYNEQF
TRBV5-8	TRBJ2-5	.	ASREIWRVEETQY
TRBV5-6	TRBJ2-7	TRBD2	ASSSQGGHEQY
TRBV21-1	TRBJ2-3	.	ASSIRDRGYRDTQY
TRBV28	TRBJ1-2	.	ATRSGYGYT
TRBV29-1	TRBJ1-1	TRBD1	SAATGGNTEAF